Sequencing of this T cell receptor (beta chain) was carried out in a study of beta chain features in type 1 diabetes. The entirety of the isolated RNA underwent reverse transcription, so expressed TCRB transcripts were sequenced. The assay was immunoSEQ multiplex PCR, and TCRdb's table has in-frame clones only and misses some. This sample has around 340,000 clones, with around 9% found just once. Regarding the study as a whole: Moderately but significantly shorter TCRB CDR3s were found in Type 1 diabetes patients in all four CD4+ subsets.

The V gene's germline CDR1 is SGHRS and CDR2 YFSETQ. V shed 2 bases and J 15 bases; nucleotides not matched to a gene: 10. The CDR3 loop spans 13 amino acids. This clone was seen only a few times. Its antigen is undetermined. The chain links TRBV5-1 to TRBJ2-1; 8 bases fit TRBD2. The sequenced material came from central memory CD4+ T cells from blood. This sequence was found in a man younger than 40 with type 1 diabetes. The CDR3 sequence: CASSLISGAGAFF. CDR3 in DNA: TGCGCCAGCAGCTTAATTAGCGGGGCTGGAGCGTTCTTC.